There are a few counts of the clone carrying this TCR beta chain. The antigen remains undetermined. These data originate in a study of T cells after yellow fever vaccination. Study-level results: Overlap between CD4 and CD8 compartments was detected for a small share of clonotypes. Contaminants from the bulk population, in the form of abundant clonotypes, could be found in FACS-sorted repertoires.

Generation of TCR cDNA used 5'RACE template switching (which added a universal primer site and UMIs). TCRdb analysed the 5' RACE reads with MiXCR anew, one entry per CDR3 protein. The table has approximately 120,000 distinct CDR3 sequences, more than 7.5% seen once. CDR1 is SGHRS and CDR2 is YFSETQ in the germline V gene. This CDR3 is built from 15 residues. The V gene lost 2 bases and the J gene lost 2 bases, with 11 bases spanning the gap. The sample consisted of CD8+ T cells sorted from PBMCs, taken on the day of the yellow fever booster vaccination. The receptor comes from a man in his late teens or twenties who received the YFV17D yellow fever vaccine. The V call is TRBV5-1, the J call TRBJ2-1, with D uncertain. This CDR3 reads CASSFAVLAYNEQFF. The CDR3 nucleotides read TGCGCCAGCAGCTTTGCGGTGTTGGCCTACAATGAGCAGTTCTTC.